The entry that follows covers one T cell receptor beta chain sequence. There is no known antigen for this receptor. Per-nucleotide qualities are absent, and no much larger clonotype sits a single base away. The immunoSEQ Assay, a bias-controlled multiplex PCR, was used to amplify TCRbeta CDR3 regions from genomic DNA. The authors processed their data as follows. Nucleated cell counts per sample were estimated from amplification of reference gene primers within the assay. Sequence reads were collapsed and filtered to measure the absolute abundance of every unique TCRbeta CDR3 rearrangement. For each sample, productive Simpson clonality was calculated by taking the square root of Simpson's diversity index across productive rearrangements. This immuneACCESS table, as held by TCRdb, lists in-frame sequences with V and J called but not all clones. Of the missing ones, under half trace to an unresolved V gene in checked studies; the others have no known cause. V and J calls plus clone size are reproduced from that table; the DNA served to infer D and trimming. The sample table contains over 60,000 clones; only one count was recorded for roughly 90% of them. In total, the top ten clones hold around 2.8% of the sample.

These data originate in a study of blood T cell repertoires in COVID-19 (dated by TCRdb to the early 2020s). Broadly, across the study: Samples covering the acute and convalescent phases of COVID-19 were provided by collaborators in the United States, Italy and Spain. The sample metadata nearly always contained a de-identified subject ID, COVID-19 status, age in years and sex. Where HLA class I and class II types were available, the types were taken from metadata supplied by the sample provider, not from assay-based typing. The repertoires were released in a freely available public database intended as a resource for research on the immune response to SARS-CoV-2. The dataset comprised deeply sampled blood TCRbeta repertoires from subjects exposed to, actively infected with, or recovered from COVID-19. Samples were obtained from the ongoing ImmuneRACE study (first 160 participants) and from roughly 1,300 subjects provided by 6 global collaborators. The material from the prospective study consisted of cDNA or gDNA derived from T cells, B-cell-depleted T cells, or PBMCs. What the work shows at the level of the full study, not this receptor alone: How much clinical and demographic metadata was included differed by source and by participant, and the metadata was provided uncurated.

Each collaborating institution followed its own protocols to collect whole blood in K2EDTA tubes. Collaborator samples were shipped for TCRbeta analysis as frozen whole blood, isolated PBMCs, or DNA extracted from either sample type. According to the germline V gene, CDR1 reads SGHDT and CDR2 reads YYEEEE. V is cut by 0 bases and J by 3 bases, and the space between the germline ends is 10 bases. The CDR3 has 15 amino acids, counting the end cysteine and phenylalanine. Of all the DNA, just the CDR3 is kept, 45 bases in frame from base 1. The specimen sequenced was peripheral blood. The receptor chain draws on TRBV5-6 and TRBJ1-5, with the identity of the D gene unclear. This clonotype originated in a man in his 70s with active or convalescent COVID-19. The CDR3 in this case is CASSLAQVLNQPQHF. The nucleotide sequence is TGTGCCAGCAGCTTGGCGCAGGTCCTCAATCAGCCCCAGCATTTT.